A selection of T cell receptor beta chains follows, all from one sample in a study of blood T cell repertoires in COVID-19. TCRdb's copy holds only in-frame clones and misses some; the assay was immunoSEQ multiplex PCR. This sample has about 110,000 clones; around 80% occur once, and the top ten carry roughly 0.89%. The specimen was peripheral blood. Source of these receptors: a woman in her 70s with acute or convalescent COVID-19. Each CDR3 is given without its conserved first and last residue.

CDR3 protein: SVEDRDTQY
J gene: TRBJ2-3
V gene: TRBV29-1

CDR3 protein: ASSPRREQNTDTQY
J gene: TRBJ2-3
V gene: TRBV19

CDR3 protein: ASSQPHPGQGARQI
J gene: TRBJ1-1
V gene: TRBV3-1/TRBV3-2

CDR3 protein: ASSLAGQGVYGYT
J gene: TRBJ1-2
V gene: TRBV5-1

CDR3 protein: AIGALLGTEAF
J gene: TRBJ1-1
V gene: TRBV10-3

CDR3 protein: ASRGTGLDYEQY
J gene: TRBJ2-7
V gene: TRBV6-5

CDR3 protein: ASSQVGQAAF
J gene: TRBJ1-1
V gene: TRBV3-1/TRBV3-2

CDR3 protein: AWSVLGTGVETQY
J gene: TRBJ2-5
V gene: TRBV30

CDR3 protein: ASRGQGYNEQF
J gene: TRBJ2-1
V gene: TRBV19

CDR3 protein: ASSEGVQWGGGNQPQH
J gene: TRBJ1-5
V gene: TRBV6-1

CDR3 protein: ASSPRGVSSYNEQF
J gene: TRBJ2-1
V gene: TRBV5-6

CDR3 protein: ASSLEGQTRIGNTIY
J gene: TRBJ1-3
V gene: TRBV5-1

CDR3 protein: ASSLGTTQPQH
J gene: TRBJ1-5
V gene: TRBV7-9

CDR3 protein: ASSLAVDQPQH
J gene: TRBJ1-5
V gene: TRBV11-2

CDR3 protein: ASSVGPRDQPQH
J gene: TRBJ1-5
V gene: TRBV9

CDR3 protein: ASSLGQADQPQH
J gene: TRBJ1-5
V gene: TRBV5-1

CDR3 protein: ASRGGRNYGYT
J gene: TRBJ1-2
V gene: TRBV18

CDR3 protein: ACRGNTEAF
J gene: TRBJ1-1
V gene: TRBV30

CDR3 protein: ASSEGTGDYGYT
J gene: TRBJ1-2
V gene: TRBV2

CDR3 protein: ASSPGFRNQPQH
J gene: TRBJ1-5
V gene: TRBV9

CDR3 protein: ASSPQVDMNTEAF
J gene: TRBJ1-1
V gene: TRBV18

CDR3 protein: SVEGGLAGGPSQF
J gene: TRBJ2-1
V gene: TRBV29-1

CDR3 protein: ASSVSRGGEQY
J gene: TRBJ2-7
V gene: TRBV9

CDR3 protein: ASSSRGDSYNEQF
J gene: TRBJ2-1
V gene: TRBV11-3

CDR3 protein: ASSLRTSFGRGADTQY
J gene: TRBJ2-3
V gene: TRBV7-8

CDR3 protein: ASSLWGVGDRGNEKLF
J gene: TRBJ1-4
V gene: TRBV28

CDR3 protein: ASSLGAGAGYT
J gene: TRBJ1-2
V gene: TRBV7-3

CDR3 protein: ASSLAQGTAYGYT
J gene: TRBJ1-2
V gene: TRBV7-8

CDR3 protein: ASSLGLAAVEQETQY
J gene: TRBJ2-5
V gene: TRBV5-1

CDR3 protein: ASSQDGDGNTIY
J gene: TRBJ1-3
V gene: TRBV4-1

CDR3 protein: SATGNPYGYT
J gene: TRBJ1-2
V gene: TRBV29-1

CDR3 protein: ASSLSRQGRNYGYT
J gene: TRBJ1-2
V gene: TRBV3-1/TRBV3-2

CDR3 protein: AWSRGIDQPQH
J gene: TRBJ1-5
V gene: TRBV30

CDR3 protein: ASTPYTGELF
J gene: TRBJ2-2
V gene: TRBV12-3/TRBV12-4

CDR3 protein: ASSGGLGTNTGELF
J gene: TRBJ2-2
V gene: TRBV9

CDR3 protein: ASSEGRERAKNIQY
J gene: TRBJ2-4
V gene: TRBV6-1

CDR3 protein: SARITDTQY
J gene: TRBJ2-3
V gene: TRBV20-1

CDR3 protein: SVEPGPDTQY
J gene: TRBJ2-3
V gene: TRBV29-1

CDR3 protein: ASSPGQGSQPQH
J gene: TRBJ1-5
V gene: TRBV6-2/TRBV6-3

CDR3 protein: ASSLEGGGTGELF
J gene: TRBJ2-2
V gene: TRBV5-1

CDR3 protein: ASSQGVGGRNQPQH
J gene: TRBJ1-5
V gene: TRBV9

CDR3 protein: ASSYLPLAPQETQY
J gene: TRBJ2-5
V gene: TRBV6-5

CDR3 protein: SEGEGGYGYT
J gene: TRBJ1-2
V gene: TRBV29-1

CDR3 protein: ASSSSGGTGNTIY
J gene: TRBJ1-3
V gene: TRBV5-1

CDR3 protein: ASSHGAGGPGDTQY
J gene: TRBJ2-3
V gene: TRBV5-4

CDR3 protein: ASSQSGGTTEAF
J gene: TRBJ1-1
V gene: TRBV3-1/TRBV3-2

CDR3 protein: ASTISRGSTDTQY
J gene: TRBJ2-3
V gene: TRBV7-8

CDR3 protein: AISEGGNQPQH
J gene: TRBJ1-5
V gene: TRBV10-3